This TCR beta chain was retrieved from a study of early T cells in non-severe SARS-CoV-2 infection. Notes on the study in general: Anti-spike CD8 specificities were favored by VDJdb matching, whose results missed private and CD4 specificities.

Germline V gene data show CDR1 as SGHRS and CDR2 as YFSETQ. The V segment lost 5 bases and the J segment 4 bases; nucleotides outside the gene matches: 9. This CDR3 comprises 18 residues. This clonotype was detected a few times. Its antigen is unknown. Tagging with unique molecular identifiers was applied to individual cDNA molecules. TCRdb recomputed calls from the 5' RACE reads with MiXCR, one row per CDR3 protein. The sample has 50,000 to 60,000 distinct CDR3 sequences, about 8.4% seen once; the top ten hold 3% to 4%. This TCR was recovered from an adult who was a healthcare worker with PCR-confirmed SARS-CoV-2 infection or an uninfected control (not recorded which). Sequencing was done on a sample of whole blood. The rearrangement links TRBV5-1 to TRBJ2-1; TRBD2 aligns across 16 bases. The CDR3 nucleotides read TGCGCCAGCAGGCCCGGGACTAGCGGGAGGGCCAATTACAATGAGCAGTTCTTC. Protein sequence: CASRPGTSGRANYNEQFF. The complete variable domain, with remaining parts taken from reference TRBV5-1 and TRBJ2-1, reads KAGVTQTPRYLIKTRGQQVTLSCSPISGHRSVSWYQQTPGQGLQFLFEYFSETQRNKGNFPGRFSGRQFSNSRSEMNVSTLELGDSALYLCASRPGTSGRANYNEQFFGPGTRLTVL.